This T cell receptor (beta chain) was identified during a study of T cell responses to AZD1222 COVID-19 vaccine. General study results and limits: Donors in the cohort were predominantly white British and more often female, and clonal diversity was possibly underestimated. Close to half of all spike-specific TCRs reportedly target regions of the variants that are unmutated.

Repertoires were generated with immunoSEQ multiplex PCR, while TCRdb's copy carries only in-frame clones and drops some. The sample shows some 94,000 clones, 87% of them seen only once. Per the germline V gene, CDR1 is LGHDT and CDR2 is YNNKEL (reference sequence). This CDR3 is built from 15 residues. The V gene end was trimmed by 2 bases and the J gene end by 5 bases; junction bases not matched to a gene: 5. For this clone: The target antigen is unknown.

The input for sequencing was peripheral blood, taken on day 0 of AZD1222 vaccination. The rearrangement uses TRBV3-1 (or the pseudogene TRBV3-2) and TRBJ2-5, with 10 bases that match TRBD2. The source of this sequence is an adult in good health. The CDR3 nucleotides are TGTGCCAGCAGCCAAAAGCGGGGGGGCCCGGAGACCCAGTACTTC. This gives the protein CASSQKRGGPETQYF.